This TCR beta chain was recovered during a study of early T cells in non-severe SARS-CoV-2 infection. TCRdb re-analysed the 5' RACE reads in MiXCR, keeping a single row per CDR3 protein. The sample holds some 57,000 distinct CDR3 sequences, roughly 10% seen once. This clonotype was detected many times. The CDR3 contains 16 residues. The germline V and J ends were trimmed by 7 bases and 7 bases, with 20 bases remaining between them. CDR1 and CDR2 (germline): MNHNY, SVGAGI (reference sequence). The receptor comes from an adult who was a healthcare worker with PCR-confirmed SARS-CoV-2 infection or an uninfected control (not recorded which). Specimen: whole blood. The chain recombines TRBV6-6 with TRBJ1-6; D possibly corresponds to TRBD1 (5 bases). The CDR3 nucleotides read TGTGCCAGCACCAAACGCGGGGGACCACGAAATTCACCCCTCCACTTT. Amino acids: CASTKRGGPRNSPLHF.